Following are 26 T cell receptor beta chains from one sample sequenced in a study of T cell responses to AZD1222 COVID-19 vaccine. TCRdb's copy holds only in-frame clones and misses some; the assay was immunoSEQ multiplex PCR. The sample lists more than 150,000 clones; approximately 92% were seen once. The sequencing used peripheral blood, collected on day 0 of AZD1222 vaccination. The receptors come from an adult in good health.

This clone occurred once. The chain employs TRBV19 and TRBJ1-1, with 7 bases lining up with TRBD1. V lost 7 bases, J lost 0 bases, and 8 bases stayed unmatched. CDR1 is LNHDA, CDR2 SQIVND, per germline (reference sequence). CDR3 length: 15 residues. The chain's CDR3 is CASKSGGQLNTEAFF. For the CDR3, the DNA is TGTGCCAGTAAATCTGGGGGACAGTTGAACACTGAAGCTTTCTTT.

A word on this clone: Other DNA variants within this sample encode the same CDR3. The CDR3 protein is CASSFRGFYEQYV. The DNA of the CDR3 is TGTGCCAGCAGCTTTAGGGGATTCTACGAGCAGTACGTC. The V call is TRBV5-8, the J call TRBJ2-7, with a weak D call TRBD1 (5 bases). Trimming stripped 2 bases from V and 3 bases from J, with 9 bases between. The CDR3 is 13 residues long. Germline V CDR1 and CDR2: SGHTS, YDEGEE.

The V gene is TRBV12-3 or TRBV12-4, the J gene TRBJ2-2; no definite D call. The CDR3 spans 12 residues. V lost 2 bases, J lost 4 bases, and 2 bases lay in between. This CDR3 reads CASSLTTGELFF. CDR3 sequence (DNA): TGTGCCAGCAGTTTAACCACCGGGGAGCTGTTTTTT.

The V gene is TRBV11-2, the J gene TRBJ1-3, with D perhaps matching TRBD1 (6 bases). Trimming pared 5 bases from V and 2 bases from J, leaving 10 bases between. This CDR3 region has 14 residues. Per germline, CDR1 SGHAT and CDR2 FQNNGV. The CDR3 DNA follows: TGTGCCAGCAGCCAGGGGAGCGCTGGAAACACCATATATTTT. Translation: CASSQGSAGNTIYF.

In its sample, this clone was seen once. V is TRBV19 and J is TRBJ1-2, with TRBD1 matching 8 bases. CDR1 and CDR2 (germline): LNHDA, SQIVND (reference sequence). The CDR3 is 15 amino acids. V shed 4 bases, J shed 8 bases, and the junction held 12 bases outside the gene matches. CDR3 residues: CASSTEQGGINGYTF. CDR3 nucleotide sequence: TGTGCCAGTAGTACGGAACAGGGGGGAATTAACGGCTACACCTTC.

J is TRBJ1-2 and V is TRBV10-3; D is possibly TRBD1 (6 bases). The CDR3 is 14 amino acids. Per germline, CDR1 ENHRY and CDR2 SYGVKD. V was cut by 5 bases and J by 4 bases, with 14 bases left in between. CDR3 DNA sequence: TGTGCCATCAGTTCCTCAGGGGCCCCCTATGGCTACACCTTC. Protein product: CAISSSGAPYGYTF.

The chain carries TRBV5-4 and TRBJ1-5; tentatively, D is TRBD1 (5 bases). V lost 0 bases, J lost 1 base, and 11 bases lay in between. The CDR3 has 16 amino acids. In germline, CDR1 is SGHNT, CDR2 YYREEE (reference sequence). The CDR3 sequence: CASSLGGRRSNQPQHF. In DNA form, the CDR3 reads TGTGCCAGCAGCTTGGGGGGGAGAAGGAGCAATCAGCCCCAGCATTTT.

J is TRBJ1-1 and V is TRBV12-3 or TRBV12-4; D is undetermined. This CDR3 has 12 amino acids. V was trimmed by 6 bases and J by 5 bases, leaving 10 bases between them. The CDR3, as DNA: TGTGCCAGCAGCCGCACCAGAACTGAAGCTTTCTTT. Translated, it gives CASSRTRTEAFF.

This clone was seen once. J is TRBJ2-7 and V is TRBV2, with D possibly being TRBD1 (6 bases). Per the germline V gene, CDR1 is SNHLY and CDR2 is FYNNEI. There are 15 residues in the CDR3. Deletions cut 0 bases from V and 0 bases from J, with 9 bases between. CDR3 protein: CASSEAGALSYEQYF. The CDR3 nucleotides are TGTGCCAGCAGTGAAGCGGGGGCCCTCTCCTACGAGCAGTACTTC.

The V gene is TRBV6-5, the J gene TRBJ2-7; D is undetermined. The germline V gene has CDR1 MNHEY and CDR2 SVGAGI. V was shortened by 5 bases and J by 0 bases, with 11 bases between the two germline ends. CDR3 length: 14 amino acids. In DNA form, the CDR3 reads TGTGCCAGCAGTCACAAGGAGAGCTCCTACGAGCAGTACGTC. Translating it yields CASSHKESSYEQYV.

The chain uses TRBV5-1 and TRBJ1-1; D not resolved. The CDR3 runs 16 residues. Looked up from germline, CDR1 is SGHRS and CDR2 is YFSETQ. With 0 bases removed from V and 4 bases from J, the gap between germline ends came to 16 bases. DNA for the CDR3: TGCGCCAGCAGCTTGGGGGAAAGGGAACTGAGCACTGAAGCTTTCTTT. This sequence encodes CASSLGERELSTEAFF.

V and J are TRBV4-2 and TRBJ1-2; D unresolved. This CDR3 is built from 15 residues. Germline V gene sequence: CDR1 LGHNA, CDR2 YNFKEQ. V lost 0 bases, J lost 0 bases, and 8 bases lay in between. CDR3 in DNA: TGTGCCAGCAGCCAAGAAGGCGGAACTAACTATGGCTACACCTTC. Translation gives CASSQEGGTNYGYTF.

The rearrangement joins TRBV4-3 to TRBJ1-4; D is unclear. Trimming left V 1 base short and J 10 bases short, with 16 bases between. The CDR3 totals 15 residues. Germline CDR1 is LGHNA and CDR2 is YSLEER. The CDR3 DNA sequence: TGCGCCAGCAGCCAAGTAGTGTCTGTGGGCGGAAAACTGTTTTTT. Its translation: CASSQVVSVGGKLFF.

This chain links TRBV27 with TRBJ2-7, with TRBD1 identical over 12 bases. Germline assignment: CDR1 MNHEY and CDR2 SMNVEV (reference sequence). V shed 8 bases, J shed 7 bases, and the junction held 9 bases outside the gene matches. There are 14 residues in the CDR3. The CDR3 loop reads CASGRDRGRWEQYF. As DNA, the CDR3 is TGTGCCAGCGGCCGGGACAGGGGGCGATGGGAGCAGTACTTC.

The chain has TRBV19 and TRBJ2-2; 10 bases are a match to TRBD2. Losses at the gene ends were 3 bases for V and 7 bases for J; bases not matched to a gene: 11. Germline V gene sequence: CDR1 LNHDA, CDR2 SQIVND (reference sequence). The CDR3 runs 17 residues. CDR3 bases: TGTGCCAGTAGTATTATCGGGGCTAGCGGGAGCATCGGGGAGCTGTTTTTT. Encoded protein: CASSIIGASGSIGELFF. The whole variable domain, filled in from reference TRBV19 and TRBJ2-2, reads DGGITQSPKYLFRKEGQNVTLSCEQNLNHDAMYWYRQDPGQGLRLIYYSQIVNDFQKGDIAEGYSVSREKKESFPLTVTSAQKNPTAFYLCASSIIGASGSIGELFFGEGSRLTVL.

Concerning this clone itself: Other DNA sequences in the same sample also yield this CDR3. The rearrangement links TRBV3-1 (or the pseudogene TRBV3-2) to TRBJ1-5, with D perhaps TRBD1 (5 bases). Germline CDR1 reads LGHDT; CDR2 reads YNNKEL (reference sequence). V shed 4 bases and J shed 3 bases, with 10 bases lying between them. The CDR3 has 14 residues. The DNA of the CDR3 is TGTGCCAGCAGCCTCGGGGGACTCAATCAGCCCCAGCATTTT. This sequence encodes CASSLGGLNQPQHF.

The chain carries TRBV9 and TRBJ1-4; the D is unclear. The CDR3 runs 15 residues. CDR1 and CDR2 from the germline V gene are SGDLS and YYNGEE. V gave up 3 bases and J gave up 5 bases, with 14 bases separating them. CDR3 nucleotide sequence: TGTGCCAGCAGCGCCGTGGGTGGGCCAAATGAAAAACTGTTTTTT. Its translation is CASSAVGGPNEKLFF.

V and J are TRBV6-5 and TRBJ1-2; D may be TRBD1 (5 bases). Germline V gives CDR1 MNHEY, CDR2 SVGAGI. Trimming shortened V by 2 bases and J by 2 bases, and 6 bases separated the two germline ends. The CDR3 is 13 residues long. CDR3 amino acids: CASSYRDNYGYTF. For the CDR3, the DNA is TGTGCCAGCAGTTACCGGGACAACTATGGCTACACCTTC.

This clone was counted a few times. The chain is built from TRBV27 and TRBJ2-7, with TRBD2 identical over 9 bases. Germline loops: CDR1 MNHEY, CDR2 SMNVEV (reference sequence). V shed 3 bases, J shed 2 bases, and the junction held 8 bases outside the gene matches. This CDR3 has 16 residues. The CDR3 nucleotides are TGTGCCAGCAGTTTGGGAGGTTTAGCGGGAGCCTACGAGCAGTACTTC. This sequence encodes CASSLGGLAGAYEQYF.

CDR3 sequence reads: CAWGSGTGSYEQYF. The CDR3 DNA follows: TGTGCCTGGGGATCCGGGACAGGTTCCTACGAGCAGTACTTC. The chain combines TRBV30 with TRBJ2-7, with 8 bases matching TRBD1. Trimming cost V 5 bases and J 1 base; bases outside gene matches: 7. CDR3 length: 14 residues. Germline CDR1 GTSNPN, CDR2 SVGIG (reference sequence). The variable domain in full, with the rest retrieved from reference TRBV30 and TRBJ2-7, is SQTIHQWPATLVQPVGSPLSLECTVEGTSNPNLYWYRQAAGRGLQLLFYSVGIGQISSEVPQNLSASRPQDRQFILSSKKLLLSDSGFYLCAWGSGTGSYEQYFGPGTRLTVT.

This rearrangement joins TRBV6-5 to TRBJ1-2; D is possibly TRBD1 (5 bases). Germline V gives CDR1 MNHEY, CDR2 SVGAGI. Trimming cost V 10 bases and J 2 bases, with 14 bases left between them. CDR3 length equals 13 residues. CDR3: CATSRGGNYGYTF. The DNA of the CDR3 is TGTGCCACCTCACGGGGCGGCAACTATGGCTACACCTTC.

The chain links TRBV20-1 to TRBJ1-1; tentatively, D is TRBD1 (5 bases). Germline CDR1 is DFQATT and CDR2 is SNEGSKA (reference sequence). V lost 3 bases to trimming and J lost 2 bases, with 16 bases between them. This CDR3 contains 15 residues. The CDR3 reads CSASLGVYVNTEAFF. In nucleotides, the CDR3 is TGCAGTGCTAGTTTGGGGGTTTATGTAAACACTGAAGCTTTCTTT.

J is TRBJ2-6 and V is TRBV27; D may match TRBD1 or TRBD2 (5 bases each). Between the trimmed V and J ends, which lost 6 bases and 4 bases, there was a span of 10 bases. The CDR3 runs to 14 residues. Germline V gene lookup returns CDR1 MNHEY and CDR2 SMNVEV (reference sequence). The CDR3 DNA sequence: TGTGCCAGCAGGCAGGGAGCAGGGGCCAACGTCCTGACTTTC. This codes for CASRQGAGANVLTF.

The V call is TRBV4-2, the J call TRBJ1-4, with D possibly being TRBD1 (5 bases). CDR3 length: 17 residues. In germline, CDR1 is LGHNA, CDR2 YNFKEQ. Deletions cut 4 bases from V and 14 bases from J, with 29 bases between. The CDR3 protein is CASSPQPRGGGFIELFF. CDR3 DNA: TGTGCCAGCAGCCCCCAACCGAGGGGTGGGGGGTTTATCGAGCTGTTTTTT.

This chain uses TRBV3-1 (or the pseudogene TRBV3-2) with TRBJ2-7; TRBD2 matches 7 bases. This CDR3 is 15 amino acids long. Germline assignment: CDR1 LGHDT and CDR2 YNNKEL (reference sequence). Unmatched junction bases numbered 7, after V lost 4 bases and J lost 1 base. CDR3: CASSPSGGGSYEQYF. CDR3 nucleotide sequence: TGTGCCAGCAGCCCGTCGGGAGGTGGGTCCTACGAGCAGTACTTC.

This clone was recorded only once. The rearrangement uses TRBV18 and TRBJ2-1; D call uncertain. CDR1 KGHSH and CDR2 LQKENI come from the germline V gene. With 3 bases removed from V and 12 bases from J, the gap between germline ends came to 18 bases. This CDR3 contains 14 residues. The CDR3 nucleotides read TGTGCCAGCTCACCCCTCGGCTCCGATCTAGGGCAGTTCTTC. It specifies CASSPLGSDLGQFF.